This is a list of T cell receptor beta chains from one sample in a study of read filtering for tumor transcriptome and immune sequencing. TCRdb analysed the reads with MiXCR anew, one entry per CDR3 protein. The repertoire consists of 75,000 to 95,000 distinct CDR3 sequences, with about a fifth occurring once and the leading ten covering about 10%. The sequenced material came from a population of CD138-negative cells sorted from bone marrow. The receptors were gathered from a donor at least 40 years old with multiple myeloma. Both conserved end residues are part of each CDR3. Each record gives: J gene, clone size, V gene, D gene, CDR3 DNA, CDR3 protein. A D gene is named only where the DNA matches it firmly. The size field is filled for only some rows; it gives once, few, many or a size class.

J: TRBJ2-5
size: .
V: TRBV24-1
D: .
DNA: TGTGCCACCAGTGATGCCGGGACCAGCGGAGAGACCCAGTACTTC
CDR3: CATSDAGTSGETQYF

J: TRBJ1-1
size: few
V: TRBV4-1
D: .
DNA: TGCGCCAGCAGCCAAAACCTCCCGGCAAACACTGAAGCTTTCTTT
CDR3: CASSQNLPANTEAFF

J: TRBJ1-5
size: many
V: TRBV6-6
D: .
DNA: TGTGCCAGCAGTTACGTCAGGGATTTGCATTTT
CDR3: CASSYVRDLHF

J: TRBJ1-6
size: many
V: TRBV5-1
D: .
DNA: TGCGCCAGCAGCTTGGTCCAGGGATACGATTCACCCCTCCACTTT
CDR3: CASSLVQGYDSPLHF

J: TRBJ1-5
size: few
V: TRBV29-1
D: .
DNA: TGCAGCGTCGCCCATGCGGGGGTCAATCAGCCCCAGCATTTT
CDR3: CSVAHAGVNQPQHF

J: TRBJ1-5
size: few
V: TRBV30
D: .
DNA: TGTGCCTGGAGCGGGGGGGCTCGGCCCCAGCATTTT
CDR3: CAWSGGARPQHF

J: TRBJ2-6
size: few
V: TRBV19
D: .
DNA: TGTGCCAGTAGTATAGGGAGCTCCGGGGCCAACGTCCTGACTTTC
CDR3: CASSIGSSGANVLTF

J: TRBJ2-7
size: many
V: TRBV4-1
D: .
DNA: TGCGCCAGCAGCCAGATACGTTCGGAAGAGCAGTACTTC
CDR3: CASSQIRSEEQYF

J: TRBJ2-3
size: many
V: TRBV4-1
D: .
DNA: TGCGCCAGCAGCCCCGACCCGGGCACAGGCCGCACAGATACGCAGTATTTT
CDR3: CASSPDPGTGRTDTQYF

J: TRBJ2-3
size: .
V: TRBV24-1
D: TRBD2
DNA: TGTGCCACCAGTGATCGAACTAGCGGGCGAAACACAGATACGCAGTATTTT
CDR3: CATSDRTSGRNTDTQYF

J: TRBJ2-3
size: few
V: TRBV7-9
D: .
DNA: TGTGCCAGCAGCCCCGCCGGCCCTCGCACAGATACGCAGTATTTT
CDR3: CASSPAGPRTDTQYF

J: TRBJ1-5
size: many
V: TRBV4-1
D: .
DNA: TGCGCCAGCAGCCAATTATTGGGGCGGCGGGATCAGCCCCAGCATTTT
CDR3: CASSQLLGRRDQPQHF

J: TRBJ1-4
size: many
V: TRBV14
D: .
DNA: TGTGCCAGCAGCCAAGATTGGGGCGATATTCGTGAAAAACTGTTTTTT
CDR3: CASSQDWGDIREKLFF

J: TRBJ1-1
size: .
V: TRBV19
D: .
DNA: TGTGCCAGTAGTTGGGTTATGAACACTGAAGCTTTCTTT
CDR3: CASSWVMNTEAFF

J: TRBJ2-7
size: medium-sized
V: TRBV20-1
D: .
DNA: TGCAGTGCTAGTGACAGTACCTACGAGCAGTACTTC
CDR3: CSASDSTYEQYF

J: TRBJ2-1
size: many
V: TRBV7-2
D: TRBD2
DNA: TGTGCCAGCAGCTCCAATCTAGCGGGGGCCGGCGATGAGCAGTTCTTC
CDR3: CASSSNLAGAGDEQFF

J: TRBJ2-1
size: .
V: TRBV9
D: TRBD2
DNA: TGTGCCAGCAGCGTAGGACTAGCGGGGGGGCCCAGTGAGCAGTTCTTC
CDR3: CASSVGLAGGPSEQFF

J: TRBJ2-1
size: many
V: TRBV6-1
D: .
DNA: TGTGCCAGCAGTGAACCAGGATCTGGGCTGAATGAGCAGTTCTTC
CDR3: CASSEPGSGLNEQFF

J: TRBJ1-1
size: many
V: TRBV6-5
D: .
DNA: TGTGCCAGCAGTTACTCGGAGAAGAACACTGAAGCTTTCTTT
CDR3: CASSYSEKNTEAFF

J: TRBJ2-7
size: many
V: TRBV5-1
D: TRBD1
DNA: TGCGCCAGCAGCTCTGGACAGGGGTTCCACGAGCAGTACTTC
CDR3: CASSSGQGFHEQYF

J: TRBJ2-2
size: many
V: TRBV24-1
D: .
DNA: TGTGCCACCAGGGAAAGGACCACCGGGGAGCTGTTTTTT
CDR3: CATRERTTGELFF

J: TRBJ2-2
size: many
V: TRBV2
D: .
DNA: TGTGCCAGCAGTGCGGGAGAGGACACCGGGGAGCTGTTTTTT
CDR3: CASSAGEDTGELFF

J: TRBJ2-6
size: few
V: TRBV19
D: TRBD2
DNA: TGTGCCAGTAGTCGGACTAGCGGAAGGGGGGGGGCCAACGTCCTGACTTTC
CDR3: CASSRTSGRGGANVLTF

J: TRBJ1-2
size: .
V: TRBV12-3/TRBV12-4
D: .
DNA: TGTGCCAGCAGCCGCTGGCCAGGGCTAAACTATGGCTACACCTTC
CDR3: CASSRWPGLNYGYTF

J: TRBJ2-7
size: many
V: TRBV7-9
D: TRBD1
DNA: TGTGCCAGCAGCACCGGGACAGGTCTCTACGAGCAGTACTTC
CDR3: CASSTGTGLYEQYF

J: TRBJ2-5
size: many
V: TRBV5-1
D: TRBD2
DNA: TGCGCCAGCAGCCCTAGCGGGGGCCCCCAAGAGACCCAGTACTTC
CDR3: CASSPSGGPQETQYF

J: TRBJ1-2
size: .
V: TRBV28
D: TRBD1
DNA: TGTGCCAGCACCGGGGCAGGGGGCACCTATGGCTACACCTTC
CDR3: CASTGAGGTYGYTF

J: TRBJ1-1
size: many
V: TRBV2
D: TRBD1
DNA: TGTGCCAGCAGAAGGGACAGCGGGACTGAAGCTTTCTTT
CDR3: CASRRDSGTEAFF

J: TRBJ2-7
size: few
V: TRBV6-5
D: .
DNA: TGTGCCAGCAGTTACTCAGACTCTTCCTACGAGCAGTACTTC
CDR3: CASSYSDSSYEQYF

J: TRBJ2-5
size: many
V: TRBV11-2
D: .
DNA: TGTGCCAGCAGCCTCCGACACGCGGCGCAAGAGACCCAGTACTTC
CDR3: CASSLRHAAQETQYF

J: TRBJ2-2
size: .
V: TRBV27
D: .
DNA: TGTGCCAGCAGTTTTTTGAACACCGGGGAGCTGCTTTTT
CDR3: CASSFLNTGELLF